This record covers a single T cell receptor beta chain. Its antigen is still unknown. The sample holds other DNA sequences that translate to the same CDR3. This entry comes from a study of cytomegalovirus exposure and HLA in healthy donors. Study-wide context: From donors who were HLA-typed, an early data release held approximately 91 million unique TCRs.

13 Jbeta primers and 60 Vbeta primers were used for the PCR. TCRdb's copy holds only in-frame clones and misses some; the assay was immunoSEQ multiplex PCR. Here the sample spans 150,000 to 250,000 clones, 85% being singletons. Study observations and caveats: The likely origin of a cluster of highly shared sequence variants was a sequencing artifact. The sole available immune exposure information was CMV serostatus.

The sequence derives from a woman in her 50s in good health and CMV-seronegative. The source material was PBMCs.

CDR3 region: CASSNRNTGELFF. The CDR3 nucleotides read TGTGCCAGCAGCAACAGGAACACCGGGGAGCTGTTTTTT. The J gene is TRBJ2-2, the V gene TRBV28; no clear D. The CDR3 length is 13 residues. V was shortened by 6 bases and J by 1 base, with 6 bases between the two germline ends. From germline, CDR1 is MDHEN and CDR2 SYDVKM.